The present TCR beta chain was sequenced within a study of T cell responses to AZD1222 COVID-19 vaccine. Measured with immunoSEQ multiplex PCR; TCRdb has only the in-frame clones, and not every one. The table shows 98,000 or so clones, with roughly nine tenths occurring only once. The study, taken as a whole, reports: Vaccine-associated CD4 TCRs spanned spike, dominant at 160-218 and 743-854.

CDR1 SGHTA and CDR2 FQGNSA come from the germline V gene. The CDR3 covers 14 residues. V shed 6 bases and J shed 7 bases, with 16 bases lying between them. On this clone itself: Its antigen is still unknown.

The sequenced sample was peripheral blood, obtained 28 days after the second dose of the MenACWY control vaccine. This TCR derives from an adult who received the MenACWY meningococcal vaccine as a control. This rearrangement joins TRBV7-2 to TRBJ1-3; D is ambiguous. DNA for the CDR3: TGTGCCAGCAGTCACCAAAGGAGTTATAACACCATATATTTT. Encoded protein: CASSHQRSYNTIYF.